This TCR beta chain was recorded in a study of blood T cells in healthy people across ages. The study, taken as a whole, reports: Comparison with aged donors showed that long-lived donors had more naive CD4+ cells and higher diversity.

Using a J-beta primer mix together with a sample-barcoded 5' primer, a second PCR was run for roughly 6 to 11 cycles. TCRdb ran MiXCR on the 5' RACE reads and lists one entry per CDR3 protein. The data show approximately 1,700,000 distinct CDR3 sequences, approximately 40% seen once. Donors were systemically healthy Caucasian individuals from Russia aged roughly 6 to 100 years. CDR1 is SGHTA and CDR2 is FQGNSA in the germline V gene. Trimming left V 3 bases short and J 2 bases short, with 12 bases between. This CDR3 contains 15 residues. Concerning this clonotype itself: What it recognizes is unknown.

Input material: blood. This TCR came from a human donor in good health. The V gene is TRBV7-2, the J gene TRBJ2-3; D call uncertain. The CDR3 protein is CASSLGQVPTDTQYF. The CDR3 DNA follows: TGTGCCAGCAGCTTGGGCCAGGTTCCCACAGATACGCAGTATTTT.